The entry below describes one T cell receptor beta chain. V lost 7 bases to trimming and J lost 4 bases; unmatched junction nucleotides: 7. The CDR3 is made up of 14 amino acids. The germline CDR1 and CDR2 sequences are MDHEN and SYDVKM. This record belongs to a study of T cell responses to AZD1222 COVID-19 vaccine. Libraries were prepared by immunoSEQ multiplex PCR; TCRdb keeps only in-frame clonotypes and omits some of them. The data contain around 130,000 clones, about 90% of them seen just once; the ten biggest clones take up approximately 7%. Sample: peripheral blood, taken on day 0 of AZD1222 vaccination. The chain joins TRBV28 to TRBJ2-7, with 10 bases matching TRBD1. This sequence originates from an adult in good health. CDR3 region: CASTEGQGWYEQYF. DNA of the CDR3: TGTGCCAGCACGGAGGGACAGGGGTGGTACGAGCAGTACTTC.